This TCR beta chain comes out of a study of Graves' ophthalmopathy and Graves' hyperthyroidism. Trimming took off 2 bases at V and 2 bases at J, with 6 bases between the two ends. The CDR3 sequence is 13 residues long. Germline assignment: CDR1 MGHDK and CDR2 SYGVNS. RNA transcripts yielded amplified TCR beta CDR3 regions. Second-round multiplex PCR came after first-round RT-PCR with HTBI primers. In TCRdb, the multiplex PCR reads were re-called with MiXCR into one record per CDR3 protein. The sample holds about 640,000 distinct CDR3 sequences, about two fifths seen once. The chain couples TRBV25-1 to TRBJ2-5; D is ambiguous. This receptor was obtained from an adult man with Graves' ophthalmopathy. Sequences were obtained from peripheral blood. CDR3 sequence reads: CASSERLQETQYF. As DNA, the CDR3 is TGTGCCAGCAGTGAACGCCTACAAGAGACCCAGTACTTC.